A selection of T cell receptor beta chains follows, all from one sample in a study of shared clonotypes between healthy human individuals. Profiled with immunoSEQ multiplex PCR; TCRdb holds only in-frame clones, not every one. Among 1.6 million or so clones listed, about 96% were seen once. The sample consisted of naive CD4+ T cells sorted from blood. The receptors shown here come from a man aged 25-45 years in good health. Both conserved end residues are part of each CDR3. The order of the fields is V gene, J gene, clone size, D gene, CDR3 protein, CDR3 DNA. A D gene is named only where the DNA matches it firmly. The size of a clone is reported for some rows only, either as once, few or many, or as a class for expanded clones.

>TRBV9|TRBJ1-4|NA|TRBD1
CASSVGGTDPYGEKLFF
TGTGCCAGCAGCGTAGGTGGGACAGATCCGTACGGAGAAAAACTGTTTTTT
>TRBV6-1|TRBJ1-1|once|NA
CASSEIGRNTEAFF
TGTGCCAGCAGTGAAATCGGTAGGAACACTGAAGCTTTCTTT
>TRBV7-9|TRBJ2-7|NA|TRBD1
CASSLVMRTGTHYEQYF
TGTGCCAGCAGCTTAGTGATGCGGACAGGGACCCACTACGAGCAGTACTTC
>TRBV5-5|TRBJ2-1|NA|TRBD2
CASSFDLGGTHYSNEQFF
TGTGCCAGCAGCTTTGACCTCGGGGGGACTCACTATTCTAATGAGCAGTTCTTC
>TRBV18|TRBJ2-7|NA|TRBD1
CASSPTGTGGRYEQYF
TGTGCCAGCTCACCCACGGGGACAGGGGGCAGGTACGAGCAGTACTTC
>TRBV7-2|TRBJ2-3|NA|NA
CASSSEGGRSTDTQYF
TGTGCCAGCAGTTCAGAAGGGGGACGTAGCACAGATACGCAGTATTTT
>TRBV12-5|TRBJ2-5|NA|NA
CASGNGGTQYF
TGTGCTAGTGGGAACGGAGGGACCCAGTACTTC
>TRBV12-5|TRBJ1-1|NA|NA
CASGPDGYTEAFF
TGTGCTAGTGGTCCTGACGGGTACACTGAAGCTTTCTTT
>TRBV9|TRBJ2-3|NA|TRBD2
CASSVGGGSGTDTQYF
TGTGCCAGCAGCGTAGGAGGCGGGAGTGGCACAGATACGCAGTATTTT
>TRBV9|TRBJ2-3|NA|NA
CASSVILTDTQYF
TGTGCCAGCAGCGTTATCCTCACAGATACGCAGTATTTT
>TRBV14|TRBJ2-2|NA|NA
CASSSRTVNTGELFF
TGTGCCAGCAGCTCTAGGACAGTAAACACCGGGGAGCTGTTTTTT
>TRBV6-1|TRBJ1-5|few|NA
CASSERAQPQHF
TGTGCCAGCAGTGAACGGGCTCAGCCCCAGCATTTT
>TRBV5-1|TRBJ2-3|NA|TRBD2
CASSRGLAESTDTQYF
TGCGCCAGCAGCCGGGGACTAGCGGAGAGCACAGATACGCAGTATTTT
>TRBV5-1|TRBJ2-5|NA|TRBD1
CASSLTGVGQETQYF
TGCGCCAGCAGCTTGACAGGGGTCGGACAAGAGACCCAGTACTTC
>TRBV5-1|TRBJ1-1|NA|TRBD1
CASSLDGQGNTEAFF
TGCGCCAGCAGCTTGGACGGACAGGGGAACACTGAAGCTTTCTTT
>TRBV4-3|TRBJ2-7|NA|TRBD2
CASSQESSGRVGQYF
TGCGCCAGCAGCCAAGAGTCTAGCGGGAGGGTTGGGCAGTACTTC
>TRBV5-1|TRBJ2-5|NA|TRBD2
CASSLGAGGPHETQYF
TGCGCCAGCAGCTTAGGAGCGGGAGGGCCGCATGAGACCCAGTACTTC
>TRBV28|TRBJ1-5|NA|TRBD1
CASSFSTGDQPQHF
TGTGCCAGCAGTTTTAGTACAGGGGATCAGCCCCAGCATTTT
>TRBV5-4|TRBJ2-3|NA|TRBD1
CASSSSGTATDTQYF
TGTGCCAGCAGCTCCTCCGGGACAGCCACAGATACGCAGTATTTT
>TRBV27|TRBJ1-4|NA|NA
CASSLRRGTATNEKLFF
TGTGCCAGCAGTTTAAGAAGAGGGACGGCAACTAATGAAAAACTGTTTTTT
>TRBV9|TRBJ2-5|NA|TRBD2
CASSTGTSGAQETQYF
TGTGCCAGCAGCACCGGGACTAGCGGAGCCCAAGAGACCCAGTACTTC
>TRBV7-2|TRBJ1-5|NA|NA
CASSRNRVQWHF
TGTGCCAGCAGTAGGAACAGGGTCCAGTGGCATTTT
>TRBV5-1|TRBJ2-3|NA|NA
CASSPDTDTQYF
TGCGCCAGCAGCCCAGACACAGATACGCAGTATTTT
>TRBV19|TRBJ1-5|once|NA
CASSIRQFNQPQHF
TGTGCCAGTAGTATAAGACAGTTCAATCAGCCCCAGCATTTT
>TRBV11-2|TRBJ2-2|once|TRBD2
CASRPWLGGLAGATGELFF
TGTGCCAGCAGACCTTGGTTAGGCGGACTAGCGGGAGCCACCGGGGAGCTGTTTTTT
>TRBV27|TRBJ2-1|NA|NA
CASRAYNEQFF
TGTGCCAGCAGGGCGTACAATGAGCAGTTCTTC
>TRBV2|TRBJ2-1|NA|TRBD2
CASSVGTSGMEQFF
TGTGCCAGCAGTGTGGGGACTAGCGGGATGGAGCAGTTCTTC
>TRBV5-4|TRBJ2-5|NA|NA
CASSPGRVLETQYF
TGTGCCAGCAGCCCGGGTCGCGTACTAGAGACCCAGTACTTC
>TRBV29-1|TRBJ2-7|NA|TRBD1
CSVAGIRTGAEQYF
TGCAGCGTTGCGGGGATTAGGACAGGGGCCGAGCAGTACTTC
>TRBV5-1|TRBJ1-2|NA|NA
CASSLYGGGYGYTF
TGCGCCAGCAGCTTGTATGGGGGAGGCTATGGCTACACCTTC
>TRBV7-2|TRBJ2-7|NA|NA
CASSFSGIYEQYF
TGTGCCAGCAGCTTTTCGGGGATATACGAGCAGTACTTC
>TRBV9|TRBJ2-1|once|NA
CASSVAVTSHEQFF
TGTGCCAGCAGCGTAGCAGTCACTAGTCATGAGCAGTTCTTC
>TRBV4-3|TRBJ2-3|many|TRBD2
CASSPKLAPRTDTQYF
TGCGCCAGCAGCCCCAAACTAGCGCCTCGCACAGATACGCAGTATTTT
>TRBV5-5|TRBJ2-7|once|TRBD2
CASSLGSGRSIWNYEQYF
TGTGCCAGCAGCTTGGGTAGCGGGAGGAGCATATGGAACTACGAGCAGTACTTC
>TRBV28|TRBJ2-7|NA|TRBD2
CASSPRALGLAGAPYEQYF
TGTGCCAGCAGTCCCCGAGCCCTTGGACTAGCGGGAGCACCCTACGAGCAGTACTTC
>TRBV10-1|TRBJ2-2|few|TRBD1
CASSDGQAGTGELFF
TGCGCCAGCAGTGACGGACAGGCGGGCACCGGGGAGCTGTTTTTT
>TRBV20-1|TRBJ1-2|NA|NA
CSADSLHTF
TGCAGTGCCGACAGTCTGCACACCTTC
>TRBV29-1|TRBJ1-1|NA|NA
CSTTETNTEAFF
TGCAGCACGACAGAGACAAACACTGAAGCTTTCTTT
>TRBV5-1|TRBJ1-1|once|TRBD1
CASSPGPYRDRANTEAFF
TGCGCCAGCAGCCCGGGGCCCTACCGGGACAGGGCGAACACTGAAGCTTTCTTT
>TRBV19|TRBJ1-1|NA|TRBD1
CASSPQGASTEAFF
TGTGCCAGTAGTCCCCAGGGGGCGAGTACTGAAGCTTTCTTT
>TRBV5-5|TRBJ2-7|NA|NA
CASSVFGGSDEQYF
TGTGCCAGCAGCGTGTTTGGTGGGAGCGACGAGCAGTACTTC
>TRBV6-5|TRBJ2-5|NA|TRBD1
CASRNRGLKETQYF
TGTGCCAGCCGAAACAGGGGTTTGAAGGAGACCCAGTACTTC
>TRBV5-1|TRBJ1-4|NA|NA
CASSFIPGSGEKLFF
TGCGCCAGCAGCTTTATACCGGGTTCGGGTGAAAAACTGTTTTTT
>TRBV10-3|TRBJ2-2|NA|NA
CAISVQGDTGELFF
TGTGCCATCAGTGTGCAGGGCGACACCGGGGAGCTGTTTTTT
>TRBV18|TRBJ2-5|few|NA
CASSPLPQEGQYF
TGTGCCAGCTCACCACTTCCCCAAGAGGGCCAGTACTTC
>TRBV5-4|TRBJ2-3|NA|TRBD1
CATTTGGRDTQYF
TGTGCCACCACGACAGGGGGCAGAGATACGCAGTATTTT
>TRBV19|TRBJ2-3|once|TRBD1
CASGPEGGKTDTQYF
TGTGCCAGCGGACCGGAAGGGGGCAAAACAGATACGCAGTATTTT
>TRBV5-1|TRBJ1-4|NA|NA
CASSPLGRVGDEKLFF
TGCGCCAGCTCACCGTTGGGCAGGGTCGGGGATGAAAAACTGTTTTTT
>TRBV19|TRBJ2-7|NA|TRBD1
CASSIGGTGAYEQYF
TGTGCCAGTAGTATAGGGGGGACAGGGGCCTACGAGCAGTACTTC
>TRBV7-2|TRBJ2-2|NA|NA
CASGETGRPGELFF
TGTGCCAGCGGGGAGACCGGTCGCCCCGGGGAGCTGTTTTTT
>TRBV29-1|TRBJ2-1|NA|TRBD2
CSVEPLAFYNEQFF
TGCAGCGTTGAACCACTAGCGTTCTACAATGAGCAGTTCTTC
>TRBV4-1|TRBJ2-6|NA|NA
CASSQDGNSGANVLTF
TGCGCCAGCAGCCAAGACGGGAACTCTGGGGCCAACGTCCTGACTTTC
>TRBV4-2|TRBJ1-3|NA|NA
CASSQATATGNTIYF
TGTGCCAGCAGCCAAGCGACAGCGACTGGAAACACCATATATTTT